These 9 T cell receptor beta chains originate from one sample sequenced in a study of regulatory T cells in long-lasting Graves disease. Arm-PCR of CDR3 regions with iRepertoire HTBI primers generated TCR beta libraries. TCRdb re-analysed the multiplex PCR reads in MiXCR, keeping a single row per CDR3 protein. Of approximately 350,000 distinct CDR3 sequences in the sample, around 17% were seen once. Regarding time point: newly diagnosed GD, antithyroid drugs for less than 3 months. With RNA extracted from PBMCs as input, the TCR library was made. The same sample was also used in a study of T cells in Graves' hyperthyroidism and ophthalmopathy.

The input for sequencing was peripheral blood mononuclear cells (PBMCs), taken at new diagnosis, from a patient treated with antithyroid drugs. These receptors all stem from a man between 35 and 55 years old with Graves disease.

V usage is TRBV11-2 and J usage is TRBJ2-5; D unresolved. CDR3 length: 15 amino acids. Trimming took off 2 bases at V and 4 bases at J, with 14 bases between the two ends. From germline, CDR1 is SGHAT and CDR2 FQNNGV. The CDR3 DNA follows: TGTGCCAGCAGCTTAAACGCCATTTCTGGAGAGACCCAGTACTTC. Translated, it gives CASSLNAISGETQYF. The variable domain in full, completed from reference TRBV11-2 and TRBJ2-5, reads EAGVAQSPRYKIIEKRQSVAFWCNPISGHATLYWYQQILGQGPKLLIQFQNNGVVDDSQLPKDRFSAERLKGVDSTLKIQPAKLEDSAVYLCASSLNAISGETQYFGPGTRLLVL.

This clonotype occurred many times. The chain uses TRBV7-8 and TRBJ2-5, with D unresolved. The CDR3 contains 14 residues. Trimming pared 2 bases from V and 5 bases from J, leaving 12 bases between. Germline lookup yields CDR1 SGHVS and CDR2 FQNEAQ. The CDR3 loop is CASSLRADGETQYF. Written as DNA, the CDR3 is TGTGCCAGCAGCTTAAGGGCCGACGGGGAGACCCAGTACTTC.

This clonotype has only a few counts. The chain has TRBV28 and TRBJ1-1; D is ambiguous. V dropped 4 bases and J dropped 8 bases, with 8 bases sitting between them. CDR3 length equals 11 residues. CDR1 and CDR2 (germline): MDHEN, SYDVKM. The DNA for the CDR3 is TGTGCCAGCAGTTCTAGAAGGGAAGCTTTCTTT. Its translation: CASSSRREAFF.

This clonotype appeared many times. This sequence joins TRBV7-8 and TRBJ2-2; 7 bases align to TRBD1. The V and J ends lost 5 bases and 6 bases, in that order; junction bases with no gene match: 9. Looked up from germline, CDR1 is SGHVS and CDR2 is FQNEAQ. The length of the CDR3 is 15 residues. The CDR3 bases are TGTGCCAGCAGCGAAGACAGGGTTCTCGCCGGGGAGCTGTTTTTT. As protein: CASSEDRVLAGELFF.

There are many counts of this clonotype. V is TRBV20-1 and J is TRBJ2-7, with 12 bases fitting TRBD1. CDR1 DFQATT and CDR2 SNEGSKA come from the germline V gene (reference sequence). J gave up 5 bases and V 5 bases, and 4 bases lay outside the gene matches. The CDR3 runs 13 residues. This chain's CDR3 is CSAEGQGAHEQYF. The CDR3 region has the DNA TGCAGTGCTGAGGGACAGGGGGCTCACGAGCAGTACTTC.

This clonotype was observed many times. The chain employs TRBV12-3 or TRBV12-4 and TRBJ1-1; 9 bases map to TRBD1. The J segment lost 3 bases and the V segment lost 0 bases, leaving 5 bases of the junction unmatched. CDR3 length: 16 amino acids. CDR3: CASSLAPGQGDTEAFF. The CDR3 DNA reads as TGTGCCAGCAGTTTAGCTCCGGGACAGGGCGACACTGAAGCTTTCTTT.

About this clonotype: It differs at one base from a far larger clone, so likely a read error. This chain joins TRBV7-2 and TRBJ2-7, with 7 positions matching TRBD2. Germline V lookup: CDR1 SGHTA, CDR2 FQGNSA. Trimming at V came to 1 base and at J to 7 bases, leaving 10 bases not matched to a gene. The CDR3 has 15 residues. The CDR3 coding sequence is TGTGCCAGCAGCTTAGAATTAGCGGGTTACAATGAGCAGTACTTC. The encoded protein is CASSLELAGYNEQYF.

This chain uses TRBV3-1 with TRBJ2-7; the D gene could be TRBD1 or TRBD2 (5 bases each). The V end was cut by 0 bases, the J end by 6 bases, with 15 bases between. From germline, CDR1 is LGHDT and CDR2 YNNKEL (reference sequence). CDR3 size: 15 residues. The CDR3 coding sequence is TGTGCCAGCAGCCAAGATCGGCAGGGAGATGGCGAGCAGTACTTC. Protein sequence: CASSQDRQGDGEQYF.

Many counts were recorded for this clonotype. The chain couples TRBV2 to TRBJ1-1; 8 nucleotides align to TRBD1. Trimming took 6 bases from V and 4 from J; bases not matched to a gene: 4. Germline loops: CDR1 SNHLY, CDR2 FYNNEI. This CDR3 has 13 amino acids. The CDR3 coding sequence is TGTGCCAGCAGGACAGGGGTAGGCACTGAAGCTTTCTTT. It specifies CASRTGVGTEAFF.